This TCR beta chain was captured in a study of T-cell memory formation after mild COVID-19. MiXCR was run by TCRdb on the 5' RACE reads, yielding one entry per CDR3 protein. Of approximately 190,000 distinct CDR3 sequences listed, about 18% are singletons. Overall study results and limits: Contracting clones localized mainly to CM and EM when CD4+ and mainly to EMRA when CD8+.

On this clonotype itself: The antigen remains unidentified.

This clonotype was sampled from an adult woman who had mild COVID-19 (a few samples of this study predate the infection). Cell type and time point are not known. Input material: PBMCs or a T cell subset sorted from them (not recorded which).

The CDR3 loop reads CASSQDSALTGTEAFF. DNA of the CDR3: TGCGCCAGCAGCCAAGATTCCGCATTAACGGGCACTGAAGCTTTCTTT. V and J are TRBV4-1 and TRBJ1-1; D gene unclear. Trimming left V 0 bases short and J 4 bases short, with 15 bases between. Germline assignment: CDR1 MGHRA and CDR2 YSYEKL. The length of the CDR3 is 16 residues.